This T cell receptor (beta chain) was observed in a study of post-analysis software for immune sequencing data. Turning to the study itself: Recorded disease courses covered relapsing-remitting, secondary progressive and progressive-relapsing multiple sclerosis. Some patients had no subtype annotation.

Germline loops: CDR1 SGHTA, CDR2 FQGNSA. This CDR3 contains 14 residues. V shed 3 bases, J shed 2 bases, and the junction held 3 bases outside the gene matches. Study-wide results and caveats: Comparison of patients with controls showed about 5 TRBV segments more frequent in patients, TRBV5-6, TRBV5-1 and TRBV20-1 among them.

Unique molecular identifiers had been added to the TCR beta cDNA libraries. TCRdb reprocessed the PCR reads with MiXCR, giving one entry per CDR3 protein. The sample includes roughly 800,000 distinct CDR3 sequences, 25% to 30% seen only once; the top ten take about 0.5%. This clonotype has more than one count but fewer than ten. Its target is unknown. The source of this sequence is a girl aged 5-17 years with multiple sclerosis. Sequenced material: blood. This chain joins TRBV7-2 and TRBJ2-7, with TRBD2 matching over 8 bases. In DNA form, the CDR3 reads TGTGCCAGCAGCTTGACTAGCGCTACCTACGAGCAGTACTTC. Residues: CASSLTSATYEQYF.